This TCR beta chain was found in a study of vaccination and CD4 T cells after COVID-19 (dated by TCRdb to 2021 to 2024). Notes on the research overall: SARS-CoV-2 positivity had been established in the convalescent patients by nasal swab PCR, and mild disease was recorded in roughly 10 of these patients and severe disease in one. As controls, cultures received a CEFX viral epitope pool (the positive control), an HIV-1 Nef peptide pool (the negative control), or no peptide at all. The convalescent cohort included six males and four females, with two Hispanic individuals, seven Caucasians, two Asians and one multiracial person. Post-COVID blood samples were collected from convalescent patients a median of approximately 100 days after diagnosis, with a range of about 30 to 161 days. Participants got two doses of the Pfizer-BioNTech BNT162b2 vaccine (n=8) or two doses of the Moderna mRNA-1273 vaccine (n=2). The spike-specific CD4+ TCR repertoire was compared before and after mRNA vaccination in fewer than eleven COVID-19 convalescent patients and a handful of infection-naive healthy vaccine recipients. For stimulating the cultures, overlapping spike peptide pools were used, derived from SARS-CoV-2 as well as from the common cold coronaviruses HCoV-NL63, HCoV-OC43 and HCoV-229E. Post-vaccine blood samples were taken a median of 72 days after the second vaccine dose, with a range of roughly 14 to 250 days.

Points on this clonotype: Its recognized antigen is unknown. The record has no base qualities; no much larger clone is one base away.

General conclusions and limits of the study: In convalescent patients, a median 86.3% of post-vaccine SARS-CoV-2-reactive clones were detected only after vaccination, and vaccine-specific priming was suggested by this finding. Only a relatively small number of convalescent patients were included in the study, and early timepoints following natural infection were not analyzed. The median count of SARS-CoV-2-reactive clonotypes went up from around 23 after infection to some 38 after vaccination, although the change was not significant. Of the vaccine-specific clones found in convalescent patients, nearly all (304 of 307) were mono-reactive for SARS-CoV-2 spike instead of being cross-reactive with common cold coronaviruses.

V loses 1 base at its end and J loses 2 bases; junction bases beyond the gene matches: 6. The CDR3, cysteine through phenylalanine, is 17 amino acids long. CDR3 DNA only is kept here, 51 bases in frame from base 1. CDR1 and CDR2 (SGHTA, FQGNSA) derive from the germline V gene. The sample's treatment or condition label, decoded: roughly 10-day PBMC culture with coronavirus spike peptide pools or control peptides (ViraFEST assay). The ViraFEST assay was used in the study, in which antigen-specific T cells were expanded with peptide pools and expanded clonotypes were subsequently identified by TCR sequencing. The convalescent patients' positive SARS-CoV-2 PCR tests were from March to December 2020, which was before the Alpha, Beta and Delta variants emerged in the United States. PBMCs were cultured at roughly 1.8 million per well in IMDM supplemented with about 5.5% human AB serum and about 10 IU/ml IL-2, with approximately 10 ug/ml peptide pools added. Half of the culture medium was replaced with fresh IL-2-containing medium on days 3 and 7. After nine to eleven days of culture, CD4+ T cells were isolated by negative selection with the EasySep CD4+ T cell isolation kit. PBMCs were separated from whole blood using Ficoll-Paque Plus gradient centrifugation and then either used fresh or cryopreserved at -140C. Each culture condition was generally run in triplicate wells.

Library preparation employed PCR. DNA from cultured CD4+ T cells was subjected to TCR sequencing with the Oncomine TCR Beta short-read assay at the Johns Hopkins FTIC core. The QIAamp micro DNA kit was used to extract genomic DNA from the cultured CD4+ T cells. Oncomine TCR Beta libraries from cultured CD4+ T cells were pooled with unique dual indexes and sequenced on an Illumina iSeq 100. As for how the authors treated the data: Non-productive sequences were removed, and CDR3s not starting with C, not ending with F or W, or shorter than 7 amino acids were discarded. Antigen-specific clonotypes were identified using the MANAFEST web application through comparison of peptide-stimulated wells with reference and other culture wells. To be called positive, a clone needed an FDR below 0.05, an odds ratio above 5, and a productive frequency above 0.1% in at least two of three replicate wells. A clonotype was classed as cross-reactive if the clonotype showed significant expansion both in SARS-CoV-2 spike wells and in at least one common cold coronavirus spike condition. Using R version 3.6.1, CDR3 homology was evaluated through Levenshtein distances (stringdist) along with unrooted phylogenetic trees (ape). The public reads were reprocessed in TCRdb via fastp at Q25 and MiXCR, keeping in-frame beta chains. Each CDR3 protein gets just one entry, which takes the most common genes and DNA from the rows behind it. It is TCRdb's table, rather than the study itself, that gives the V and J calls and clone size. The sample table shows about 3,300 distinct CDR3 sequences, and about half are seen once. Together, the top ten hold about 20% of the sample.

This sequence was found in a human donor who had recovered from COVID-19. The chain is assembled from TRBV7-2 and TRBJ1-3; 9 junctional bases match TRBD1. Sequenced: CD4+ T cells from blood, cultured in vitro. The CDR3 loop reads CASSLGGQGITGNTIYF. The nucleotide sequence reads as follows: TGTGCCAGCAGCTTAGGAGGACAGGGGATCACTGGAAACACCATATATTTT.